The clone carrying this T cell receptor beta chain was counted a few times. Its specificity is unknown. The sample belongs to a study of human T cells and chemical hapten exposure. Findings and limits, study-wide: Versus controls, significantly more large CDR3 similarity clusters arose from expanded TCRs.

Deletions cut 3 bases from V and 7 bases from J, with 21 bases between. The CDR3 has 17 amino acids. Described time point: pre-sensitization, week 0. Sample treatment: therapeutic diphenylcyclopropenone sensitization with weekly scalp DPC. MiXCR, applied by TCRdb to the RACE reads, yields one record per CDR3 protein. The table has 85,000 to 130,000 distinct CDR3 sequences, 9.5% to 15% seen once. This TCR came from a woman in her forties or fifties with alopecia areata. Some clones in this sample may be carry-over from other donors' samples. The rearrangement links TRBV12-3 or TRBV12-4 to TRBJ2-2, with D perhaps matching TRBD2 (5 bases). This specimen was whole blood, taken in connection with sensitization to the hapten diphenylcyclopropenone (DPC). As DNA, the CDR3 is TGTGCCAGCAGTTTCGGGAACGACGCCGTTTTTGGCGGGGAGCTGTTTTTT. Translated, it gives CASSFGNDAVFGGELFF.